This T cell receptor beta chain emerged from a study of Ad26.COV2.S vaccination and SARS-CoV-2 variants (dated by TCRdb to the early 2020s). Regarding the complete study: Donors in the vaccine arm were drawn from COV1001, a phase I-IIa trial of Ad26.COV2.S in healthy adults that was multicentre, randomized, double-blind and placebo-controlled. Ad26.COV2.S was administered intramuscularly at a dose of 5x10^10 or 1x10^11 viral particles, either as one shot or as two shots given 56 days apart. Sequencing of the TCRbeta repertoire served to evaluate the specificity and breadth of SARS-CoV-2-reactive T cell receptors following Ad26.COV2.S vaccination. A total of approximately 30 samples were included in the TCR-sequenced set, comprising 19 Ad26.COV2.S vaccine recipients, 5 placebo recipients and 8 SARS-CoV-2 convalescent individuals. Participants in the trial were split at random into five groups of five each, receiving low-dose or high-dose Ad26.COV2.S once or twice, or else placebo on both occasions. Investigators remained blinded to trial group allocation during experiments and outcome assessment.

Findings and caveats that apply to the study as a whole: After vaccination, substantial breadth of spike-specific CD8+ and CD4+ T cell responses was reported. Vaccine and placebo recipients had comparable non-spike TCR breadth, which fits with the vaccine containing only spike. According to the authors, total T cell responses may have been underestimated by the TCR breadth and depth analyses. Ad26.COV2.S recipients had higher spike-specific TCR breadth than placebo recipients (P = 0.0014). The study was not powered to compare responses between vaccine doses or regimens.

The CDR1 and CDR2 encoded by the germline V gene are SGHDT and YYEEEE. For this chain, trimming is 0 bases at the V end and 2 bases at the J end, and the number of junction bases without a gene match is 6. From the cysteine through the phenylalanine, the CDR3 covers 16 amino acids. Only the CDR3 part of the read is kept: 48 bases, read in frame from the first base. Turning to this clone: What this receptor recognizes is not known. It has no much larger one-base neighbor in the sample; base qualities were not kept.

Reading the label with the study, this specimen's treatment or condition is: roughly 18 received Ad26.COV2.S at low or high dose, single or two shots; five or six received placebo; per-sample allocation not given. For vaccine and placebo recipients, the sequenced repertoires came from samples collected on day 63 after the first injection. Between 29 July and 7 August 2020, Cohort 1b enrolled 25 adults aged 18-55 years at one site in Boston, USA. Ad26.COV2.S consisted of a replication-incompetent adenovirus type 26 vector by which a prefusion-stabilized SARS-CoV-2 spike protein from the original Wuhan strain was expressed. The immunoSEQ Assay was used to sequence TCRbeta CDR3 regions. After extraction, genomic DNA underwent amplification by bias-controlled multiplex PCR, followed by high-throughput sequencing. On the authors' methods: To quantify the absolute abundance of every unique TCRbeta CDR3 region, sequences were collapsed and filtered. T cell fraction was estimated by normalizing TCRbeta template counts to usable DNA, which was measured by amplifying reference genes present in all nucleated cells. Repertoire TCRs were annotated as SARS-CoV-2-specific when V gene, CDR3 amino acid sequence and J gene were exactly matched to a known reactive TCR set. The reference SARS-CoV-2 TCR set was obtained from MIRA and was filtered for enrichment in COVID-19-positive ImmuneCODE repertoires, whereby public or cross-reactive TCRs were removed. Based on the MIRA antigens, annotated TCRs were further analysed at the level of specific ORF or position within ORF. Breadth was defined as annotated unique rearrangements over total unique productive rearrangements; depth was the summed frequency of those rearrangements. TCR breadth was compared between groups using two-sided Wilcoxon rank-sum tests. TCRdb provides this immuneACCESS table in a form limited to in-frame rearrangements. Some clones are lacking; in checked studies, under half of them reflect an unresolved V gene, and why the rest are absent is not known. The D gene and trimming were derived from the DNA, and the V and J assignments and clone size from that table. Recorded for this sample are about 470,000 clones; 80% to 95% of them occurred a single time. The top ten constitute less than 4.5% of the sample.

The chain is made from TRBV5-6 and TRBJ2-7; TRBD2 matches 9 bases in the middle. The receptor was isolated from a person between 18 and 60 years old who received the Ad26.COV2.S COVID-19 vaccine or a placebo. This material consisted of peripheral blood, taken in a trial of Ad26.COV2.S vaccine versus placebo. The nucleotides read TGTGCCAGCAGCTTGGAGATAGCGGGAGAGACCTACGAGCAGTACTTC. Its protein is CASSLEIAGETYEQYF.